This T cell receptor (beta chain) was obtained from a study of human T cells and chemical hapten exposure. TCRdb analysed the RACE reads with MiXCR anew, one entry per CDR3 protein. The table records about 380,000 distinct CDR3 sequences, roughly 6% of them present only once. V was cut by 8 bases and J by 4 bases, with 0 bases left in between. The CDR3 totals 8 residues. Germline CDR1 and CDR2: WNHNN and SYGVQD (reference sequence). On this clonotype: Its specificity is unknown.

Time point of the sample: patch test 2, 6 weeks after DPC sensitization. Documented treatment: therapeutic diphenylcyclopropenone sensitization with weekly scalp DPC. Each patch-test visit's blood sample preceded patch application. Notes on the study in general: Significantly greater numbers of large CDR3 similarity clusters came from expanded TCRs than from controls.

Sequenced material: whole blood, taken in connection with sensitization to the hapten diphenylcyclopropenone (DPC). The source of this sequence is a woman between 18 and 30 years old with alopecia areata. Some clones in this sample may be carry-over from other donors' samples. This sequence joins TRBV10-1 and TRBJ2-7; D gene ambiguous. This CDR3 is CASYEQYF. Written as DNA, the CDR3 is TGCGCCAGCTACGAGCAGTACTTC.